This T cell receptor (beta chain) was captured in a study of blood T cell repertoires in COVID-19. Study-wide background: Sites across the United States, Italy and Spain contributed samples from acute and convalescent COVID-19. The cDNA or gDNA used as material had been derived from T cells, B-cell-depleted T cells, or PBMCs.

Those who participated ranged in age from 18 to 89 years and resided in 20 to 30 US areas. J was trimmed by 6 bases and V by 0 bases; bases with no gene match: 8. Looked up from germline, CDR1 is MGHRA and CDR2 is YSYEKL. The length of the CDR3 is 17 residues. Original methodology: Amplification with reference gene primers provided the estimates of nucleated cell counts. Clones were read by immunoSEQ multiplex PCR, and TCRdb kept only the in-frame ones, dropping some. V and J calls and clone size are copied from that table; D and trimming were computed from the DNA. This sample has almost 400,000 clones, with around 89% found just once.

The chain carries TRBV4-1 and TRBJ2-2, with TRBD1 identical over 9 bases. The material sequenced was PBMCs or T cells enriched from blood (not recorded which). The receptor's source is a woman in her 30s with acute COVID-19. Written as DNA, the CDR3 is TGCGCCAGCAGCCAAGAACCGGGACAGGGTAGGGCCGGGGAGCTGTTTTTT. It specifies CASSQEPGQGRAGELFF.